Listed below are T cell receptor beta chains from one sample, sequenced in a study of OX40 agonist ivuxolimab in advanced cancers. The protocol was immunoSEQ multiplex PCR, while the TCRdb copy is restricted to in-frame clones and leaves out a portion. The table records some 77,000 clones, roughly 91% of them present only once. The sample in question was CD4+ or CD8+ T cells sorted from blood, obtained in a trial of the OX40 agonist ivuxolimab. The receptors stem from an adult with an advanced solid tumor such as melanoma, head and neck, liver or kidney cancer. Each CDR3 is given with its conserved first and last residue. The D gene is left open where the match is weak. Clone sizes are given selectively: once, few, many, or a class where the clone is expanded.

D gene,J gene,V gene,clone size,CDR3 protein,CDR3 DNA
.,TRBJ2-2,TRBV10-2,.,CASGELGNTGELFF,TGCGCCAGCGGGGAACTGGGGAACACCGGGGAGCTGTTTTTT
.,TRBJ2-7,TRBV29-1,.,CSVSGSYEQYF,TGCAGCGTATCAGGGAGCTACGAGCAGTACTTC
.,TRBJ1-3,TRBV28,.,CASNESWESGNTIYF,TGTGCCAGCAATGAAAGTTGGGAGTCTGGAAACACCATATATTTT
.,TRBJ1-4,TRBV19,.,CASSIDPLGEKLFF,TGTGCCAGTAGTATAGACCCCCTCGGGGAAAAACTGTTTTTT
.,TRBJ1-1,TRBV11-2,.,CASSQDLVRTEAFF,TGTGCCAGCAGCCAAGATCTAGTCCGCACTGAAGCTTTCTTT
.,TRBJ2-5,TRBV7-9,.,CASSTRWGQETQYF,TGTGCCAGCAGCACCCGGTGGGGACAAGAGACCCAGTACTTC
TRBD2,TRBJ2-7,TRBV28,.,CASSQTGLDKYEQYF,TGTGCCAGCAGCCAAACGGGACTAGACAAATACGAGCAGTACTTC
.,TRBJ2-3,TRBV29-1,.,CSVEDRPRGRYF,TGCAGCGTTGAAGATAGACCCAGGGGAAGGTATTTT
.,TRBJ2-5,TRBV6-1,.,CASSEAPGVLETQYF,TGTGCCAGCAGTGAAGCGCCGGGGGTCCTCGAGACCCAGTACTTC
TRBD1,TRBJ2-1,TRBV11-2,.,CASSDYTGGGRNNEQFF,TGTGCCAGCAGCGACTACACAGGGGGAGGTCGGAACAATGAGCAGTTCTTC
TRBD2,TRBJ2-5,TRBV5-4,.,CASSLVAGGTQYF,TGTGCCAGCAGCTTGGTGGCGGGAGGGACCCAGTACTTC
.,TRBJ1-2,TRBV10-3,few,CAISETGVSGYTF,TGTGCCATCAGTGAGACAGGAGTAAGCGGCTACACCTTC
.,TRBJ2-2,TRBV6-5,.,CASRLGSNTGELFF,TGTGCCAGCAGGTTGGGCAGCAACACCGGGGAGCTGTTTTTT
.,TRBJ2-7,TRBV19,.,CASSRLTAAEQYF,TGTGCCAGTAGTAGACTGACAGCAGCCGAGCAGTACTTC
TRBD1,TRBJ2-5,TRBV5-1,once,CASSSDRGFEETQYF,TGCGCCAGCAGTTCGGACAGGGGGTTCGAAGAGACCCAGTACTTC
TRBD2,TRBJ2-1,TRBV5-4,.,CASSRISGRVGNEQFF,TGTGCCAGCAGCCGGATTAGCGGGAGGGTTGGCAATGAGCAGTTCTTC
.,TRBJ2-6,TRBV6-1,.,CASSELPPGTFSGANVLTF,TGTGCCAGCAGTGAACTCCCCCCAGGTACCTTCTCTGGGGCCAACGTCCTGACTTTC
.,TRBJ2-7,TRBV28,.,CASSRARLEQYF,TGTGCCAGCAGTCGAGCCCGGCTCGAGCAGTACTTC
.,TRBJ1-1,TRBV27,.,CASSPGGGRVENTEAFF,TGTGCCAGCAGTCCCGGCGGGGGGCGAGTGGAGAACACTGAAGCTTTCTTT
.,TRBJ2-2,TRBV5-4,.,CASSLVGEGGELFF,TGTGCCAGCAGCTTGGTGGGAGAAGGTGGGGAGCTGTTTTTT
.,TRBJ1-4,TRBV9,.,CASGEAPGEKLFF,TGTGCCAGCGGCGAGGCCCCAGGAGAAAAACTGTTTTTT
.,TRBJ1-1,TRBV28,.,CASSKYRSEAFF,TGTGCCAGCAGTAAATACAGGAGTGAAGCTTTCTTT
.,TRBJ1-1,TRBV7-9,.,CASAIDLNTEAFF,TGTGCCAGCGCGATAGATTTGAACACTGAAGCTTTCTTT
TRBD2,TRBJ2-5,TRBV27,.,CASGSGGVGETQYF,TGTGCCAGCGGTAGCGGGGGGGTCGGGGAGACCCAGTACTTC
.,TRBJ1-4,TRBV19,.,CASSMSLTNEKLFF,TGTGCCAGTAGTATGAGCCTAACTAATGAAAAACTGTTTTTT
.,TRBJ2-2,TRBV9,.,CAGDNTGELFF,TGTGCCGGGGATAACACCGGGGAGCTGTTTTTT
TRBD1,TRBJ2-5,TRBV10-2,.,CASSPGTVETQYF,TGCGCCAGCAGCCCCGGGACAGTAGAGACCCAGTACTTC
TRBD2,TRBJ2-1,TRBV19,.,CASSALAGGYNEQFF,TGTGCCAGTAGCGCACTAGCGGGGGGCTACAATGAGCAGTTCTTC
TRBD1,TRBJ2-6,TRBV7-2,once,CASIPGRGLFGANVLTF,TGTGCCAGCATCCCGGGCAGGGGGCTATTTGGGGCCAACGTCCTGACTTTC
TRBD1,TRBJ2-7,TRBV11-1,.,CASSLLGQEDEQYF,TGTGCCAGCAGCTTACTGGGACAGGAGGACGAGCAGTACTTC
.,TRBJ1-2,TRBV6-4,.,CASSDQEGNYGYTF,TGTGCCAGCAGTGACCAGGAGGGGAACTATGGCTACACCTTC
TRBD1,TRBJ1-2,TRBV29-1,once,CSVEEQGFGGYTF,TGCAGCGTTGAAGAACAGGGGTTCGGTGGCTACACCTTC
TRBD2,TRBJ2-3,TRBV5-4,.,CASSSTSESQYF,TGTGCCAGCAGCAGCACTAGCGAGTCGCAGTATTTT
.,TRBJ1-6,TRBV28,.,CASSLPGAGSPLHF,TGTGCCAGCAGTTTACCAGGGGCGGGCTCACCCCTCCACTTT
.,TRBJ2-7,TRBV29-1,.,CSVAVGPAYEQYF,TGCAGCGTTGCAGTGGGGCCAGCCTACGAGCAGTACTTC
TRBD2,TRBJ2-5,TRBV29-1,.,CSVGGGQRTQYF,TGCAGCGTTGGCGGGGGGCAGCGGACCCAGTACTTC
.,TRBJ2-1,TRBV2,.,CASSVGGYNEQFF,TGTGCCAGCAGTGTGGGGGGATACAATGAGCAGTTCTTC
.,TRBJ1-1,TRBV11-2,.,CASSLVGDGGNTEAFF,TGTGCCAGCAGCTTAGTTGGGGATGGGGGGAACACTGAAGCTTTCTTT
.,TRBJ1-1,TRBV30,.,CAWSWGDEAFF,TGTGCCTGGAGTTGGGGCGATGAAGCTTTCTTT